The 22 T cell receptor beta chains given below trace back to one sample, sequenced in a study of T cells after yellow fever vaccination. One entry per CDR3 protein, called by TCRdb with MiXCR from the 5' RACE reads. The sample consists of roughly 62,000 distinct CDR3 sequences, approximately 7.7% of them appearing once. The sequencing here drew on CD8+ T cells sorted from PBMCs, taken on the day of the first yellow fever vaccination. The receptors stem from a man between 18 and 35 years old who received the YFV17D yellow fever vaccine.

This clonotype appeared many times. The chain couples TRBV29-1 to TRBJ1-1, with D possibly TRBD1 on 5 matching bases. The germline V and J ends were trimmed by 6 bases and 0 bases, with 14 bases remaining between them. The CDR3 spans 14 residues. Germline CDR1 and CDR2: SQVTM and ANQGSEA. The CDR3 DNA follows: TGCAGCGTCGCATTACAGGCAATGAACACTGAAGCTTTCTTT. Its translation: CSVALQAMNTEAFF.

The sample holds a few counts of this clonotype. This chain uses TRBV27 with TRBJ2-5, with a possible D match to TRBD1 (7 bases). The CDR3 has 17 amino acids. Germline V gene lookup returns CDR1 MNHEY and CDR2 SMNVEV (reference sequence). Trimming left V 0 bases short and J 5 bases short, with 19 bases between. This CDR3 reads CASSLSAGQIPLETQYF. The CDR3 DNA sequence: TGTGCCAGCAGTTTATCGGCGGGACAGATACCCCTCGAGACCCAGTACTTC.

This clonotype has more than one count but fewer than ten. The CDR3 loop is CASSVREAGELFF. CDR3 coding DNA: TGTGCCAGCAGTGTCAGGGAGGCCGGGGAGCTGTTTTTT. The chain joins TRBV7-9 to TRBJ2-2, with TRBD2 as a possible D gene (6 bases). Germline values: CDR1 SEHNR, CDR2 FQNEAQ (reference sequence). Deletions cut 6 bases from V and 6 bases from J, with 11 bases between. CDR3 length: 13 residues.

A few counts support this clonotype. The CDR3 spells CAAANYNSPLHF. The CDR3 region has the DNA TGTGCGGCGGCCAATTATAATTCACCCCTCCACTTT. The chain employs TRBV19 and TRBJ1-6, with D hard to call. This CDR3 spans 12 amino acids. Germline assignment: CDR1 LNHDA and CDR2 SQIVND (reference sequence).

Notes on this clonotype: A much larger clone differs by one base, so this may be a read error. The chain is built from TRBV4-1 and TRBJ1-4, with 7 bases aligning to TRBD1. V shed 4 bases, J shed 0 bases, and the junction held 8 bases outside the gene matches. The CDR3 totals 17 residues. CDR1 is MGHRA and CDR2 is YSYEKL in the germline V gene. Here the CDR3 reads CASSRGDSGATNEKLFF. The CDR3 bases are TGCGCCAGCAGCCGAGGGGACAGTGGCGCAACTAATGAAAAACTGTTTTTT.

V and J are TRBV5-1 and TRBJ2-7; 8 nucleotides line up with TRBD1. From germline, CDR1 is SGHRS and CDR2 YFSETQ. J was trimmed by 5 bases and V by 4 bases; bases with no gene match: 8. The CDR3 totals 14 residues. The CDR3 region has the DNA TGCGCCAGCAGCCCCGGACAGGGAACGGACGAGCAGTACTTC. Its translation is CASSPGQGTDEQYF.

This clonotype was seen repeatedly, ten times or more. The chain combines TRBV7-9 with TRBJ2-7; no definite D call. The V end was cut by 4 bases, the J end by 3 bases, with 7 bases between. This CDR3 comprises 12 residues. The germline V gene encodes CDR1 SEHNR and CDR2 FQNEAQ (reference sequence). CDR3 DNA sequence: TGTGCCAGCAGCTCTGGGGTCTACGAGCAGTACTTC. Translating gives CASSSGVYEQYF.

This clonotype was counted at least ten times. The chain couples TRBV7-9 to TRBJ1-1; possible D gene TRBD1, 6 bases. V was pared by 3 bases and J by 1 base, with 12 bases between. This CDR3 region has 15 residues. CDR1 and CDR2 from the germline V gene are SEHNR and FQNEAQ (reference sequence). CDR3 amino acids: CASSFTTGQNTEAFF. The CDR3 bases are TGTGCCAGCAGCTTTACGACGGGACAGAACACTGAAGCTTTCTTT.

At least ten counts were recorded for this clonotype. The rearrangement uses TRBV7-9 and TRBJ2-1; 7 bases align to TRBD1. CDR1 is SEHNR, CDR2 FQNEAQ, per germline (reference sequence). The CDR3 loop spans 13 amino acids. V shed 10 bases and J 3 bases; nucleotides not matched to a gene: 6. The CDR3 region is CATRGLLYNEQFF. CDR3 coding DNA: TGTGCCACTAGGGGGCTCCTCTACAATGAGCAGTTCTTC.

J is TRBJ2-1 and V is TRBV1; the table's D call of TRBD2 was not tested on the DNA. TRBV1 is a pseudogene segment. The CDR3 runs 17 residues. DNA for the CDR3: TGCACCAGCAGCCGTATCCTAGCGGGGAACTCCTACAATGAGCAGTTCTTC. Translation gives CTSSRILAGNSYNEQFF.

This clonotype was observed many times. The CDR3 spells CASSTRESGTEAFF. DNA of the CDR3: TGTGCCAGCAGTACCCGGGAATCAGGGACTGAAGCTTTCTTT. The rearrangement uses TRBV6-5 and TRBJ1-1; a possible D gene is TRBD1 (5 bases). Germline V gene sequence: CDR1 MNHEY, CDR2 SVGAGI. V was shortened by 5 bases and J by 5 bases, with 15 bases between the two germline ends. This CDR3 comprises 14 residues.

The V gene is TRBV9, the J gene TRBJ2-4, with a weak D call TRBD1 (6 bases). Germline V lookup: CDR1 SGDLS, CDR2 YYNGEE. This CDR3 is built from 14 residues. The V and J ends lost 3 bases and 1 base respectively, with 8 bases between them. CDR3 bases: TGTGCCAGCAGCGGTCAGGGGGCCAAAAACATTCAGTACTTC. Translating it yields CASSGQGAKNIQYF.

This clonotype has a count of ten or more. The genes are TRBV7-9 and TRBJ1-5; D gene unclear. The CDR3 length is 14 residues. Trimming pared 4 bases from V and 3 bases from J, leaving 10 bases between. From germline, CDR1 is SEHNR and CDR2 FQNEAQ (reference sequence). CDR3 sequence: CASSSIDTNQPQHF. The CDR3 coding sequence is TGTGCCAGCAGCTCAATTGACACCAATCAGCCCCAGCATTTT.

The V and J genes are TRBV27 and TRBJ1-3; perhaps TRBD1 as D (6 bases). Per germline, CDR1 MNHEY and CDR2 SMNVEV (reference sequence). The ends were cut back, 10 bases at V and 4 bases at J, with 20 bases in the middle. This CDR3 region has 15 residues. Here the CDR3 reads CATRQDSAWGNTIYF. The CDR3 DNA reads TGTGCCACCCGACAGGATAGTGCATGGGGAAACACCATATATTTT.

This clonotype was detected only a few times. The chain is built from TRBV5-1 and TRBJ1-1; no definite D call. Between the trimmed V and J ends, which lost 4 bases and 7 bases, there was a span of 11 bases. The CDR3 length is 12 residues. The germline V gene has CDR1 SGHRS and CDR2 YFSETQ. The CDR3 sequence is CASSNGGVEAFF. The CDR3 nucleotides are TGCGCCAGCAGCAACGGCGGGGTTGAAGCTTTCTTT.

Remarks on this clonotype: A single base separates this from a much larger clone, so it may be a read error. The CDR3 bases are TGTGCCAGCAGTGGGGCTAGCGAGGGCTCCTACAATAAGCAGTTCTTC. Amino acid sequence: CASSGASEGSYNKQFF. This chain joins TRBV2 and TRBJ2-1, with a tentative D call TRBD2 (6 bases). Per the germline V gene, CDR1 is SNHLY and CDR2 is FYNNEI. The CDR3 sequence is 16 residues long.

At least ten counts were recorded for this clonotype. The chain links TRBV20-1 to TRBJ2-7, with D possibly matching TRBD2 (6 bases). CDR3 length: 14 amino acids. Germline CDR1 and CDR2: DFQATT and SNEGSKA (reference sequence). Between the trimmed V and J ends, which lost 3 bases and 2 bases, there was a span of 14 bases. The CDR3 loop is CSASLAYSTYEQYF. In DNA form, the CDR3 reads TGCAGTGCTAGCCTAGCGTACTCCACCTACGAGCAGTACTTC.

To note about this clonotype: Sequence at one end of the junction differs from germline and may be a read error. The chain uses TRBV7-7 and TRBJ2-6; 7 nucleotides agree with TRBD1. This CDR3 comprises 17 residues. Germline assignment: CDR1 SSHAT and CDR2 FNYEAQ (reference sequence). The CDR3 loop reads CASSPGQAHSGANVLTF. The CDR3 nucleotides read TGTGCTAGCAGCCCAGGACAGGCCCACTCTGGGGCCAACGTCCTGACTTTC.

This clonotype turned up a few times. CDR3 region: CASSLEGVGGEKLFF. The CDR3 DNA follows: TGTGCCAGCAGCTTAGAGGGGGTTGGCGGGGAAAAACTGTTTTTT. V is TRBV11-2 and J is TRBJ1-4, with D tentatively TRBD1 (5 bases). Between the trimmed V and J ends, which lost 0 bases and 8 bases, there was a span of 13 bases. Germline V gene lookup returns CDR1 SGHAT and CDR2 FQNNGV. This CDR3 has 15 amino acids.

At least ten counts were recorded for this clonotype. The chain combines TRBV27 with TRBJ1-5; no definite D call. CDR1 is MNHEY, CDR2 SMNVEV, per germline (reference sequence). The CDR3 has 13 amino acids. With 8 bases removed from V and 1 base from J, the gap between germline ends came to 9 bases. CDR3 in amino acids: CASCMGSNQPQHF. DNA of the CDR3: TGTGCCAGCTGTATGGGCAGCAATCAGCCCCAGCATTTT.

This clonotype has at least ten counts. Written as DNA, the CDR3 is TGTGCCAGCAGCCCCCCTTGGGCGGACTCATCAGAGACCCAGTACTTC. It specifies CASSPPWADSSETQYF. The gene calls are TRBV5-5 and TRBJ2-5; tentatively, D is TRBD2 (5 bases). The germline V and J ends were trimmed by 4 bases and 4 bases, with 20 bases remaining between them. Germline values: CDR1 SGHKS, CDR2 YYEKEE (reference sequence). The CDR3 is 16 residues long.

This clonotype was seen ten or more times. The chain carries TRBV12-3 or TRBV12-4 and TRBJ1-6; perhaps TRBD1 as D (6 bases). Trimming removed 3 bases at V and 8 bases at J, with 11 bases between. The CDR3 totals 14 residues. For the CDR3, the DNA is TGTGCCAGCAGTTTGAGGGAGGGGGATTCACCCCTCCACTTT. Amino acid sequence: CASSLREGDSPLHF.